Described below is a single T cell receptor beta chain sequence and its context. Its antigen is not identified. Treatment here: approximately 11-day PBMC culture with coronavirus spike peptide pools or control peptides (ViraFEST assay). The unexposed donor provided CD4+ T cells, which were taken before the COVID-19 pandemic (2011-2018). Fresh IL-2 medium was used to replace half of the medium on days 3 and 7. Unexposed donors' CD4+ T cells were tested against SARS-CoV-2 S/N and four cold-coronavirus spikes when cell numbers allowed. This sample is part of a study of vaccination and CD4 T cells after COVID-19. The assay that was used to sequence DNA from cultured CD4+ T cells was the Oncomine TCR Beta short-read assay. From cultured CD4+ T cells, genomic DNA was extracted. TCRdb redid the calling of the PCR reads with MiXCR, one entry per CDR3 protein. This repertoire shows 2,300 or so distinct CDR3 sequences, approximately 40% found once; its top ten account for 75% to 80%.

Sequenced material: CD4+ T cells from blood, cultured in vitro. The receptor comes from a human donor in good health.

The CDR3 loop is CASSEGWGATQYF. In DNA form, the CDR3 reads TGTGCCAGCAGTGAAGGGTGGGGTGCTACGCAGTATTTT. The chain carries TRBV6-1 and TRBJ2-3; D is uncertain. In germline, CDR1 is MNHNS, CDR2 SASEGT. This CDR3 region has 13 residues. Deletions cut 1 base from V and 8 bases from J, with 10 bases between.